This TCR beta chain was observed in a study of cytomegalovirus exposure and HLA in healthy donors. The PCR made use of 60 Vbeta and 13 Jbeta primers. Clones were read by immunoSEQ multiplex PCR, and TCRdb kept only the in-frame ones, dropping some. There are roughly 220,000 clones in the sample; almost 70% occur only once, and about 2.8% lies in the top ten. As regards this clone: As yet, its antigen is unknown.

With 4 bases removed from V and 2 bases from J, the gap between germline ends came to 21 bases. The CDR3 extends over 17 amino acids. Germline-derived CDR1 and CDR2 are SGHDT and YYEEEE. Study observations and caveats: According to an earlier analysis, most TCR beta V segments yielded productive rearrangements about 90% or about 30% of the time.

This chain connects TRBV5-6 to TRBJ1-2; weak D call: TRBD1 (6 bases). The TCR was taken from a man aged 35 to 55 in good health and CMV-seropositive. Sequencing was done on a sample of PBMCs. The CDR3 sequence: CASSLVAGALSNYGYTF. Written as DNA, the CDR3 is TGTGCCAGCAGCCTAGTGGCAGGGGCCCTCTCAAACTATGGCTACACCTTC.